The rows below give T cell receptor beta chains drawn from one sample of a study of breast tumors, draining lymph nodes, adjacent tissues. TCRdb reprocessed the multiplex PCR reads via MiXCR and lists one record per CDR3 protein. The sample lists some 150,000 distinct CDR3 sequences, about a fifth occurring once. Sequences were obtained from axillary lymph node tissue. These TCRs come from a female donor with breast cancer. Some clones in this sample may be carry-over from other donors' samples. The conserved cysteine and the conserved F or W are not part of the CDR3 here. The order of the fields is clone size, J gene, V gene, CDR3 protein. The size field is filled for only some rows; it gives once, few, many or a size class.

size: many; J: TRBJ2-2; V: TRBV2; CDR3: ASNLDGGELF
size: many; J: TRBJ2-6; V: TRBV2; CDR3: ASSVASARSGANVLT
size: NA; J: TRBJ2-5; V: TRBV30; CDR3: AWSVPGARKETQY
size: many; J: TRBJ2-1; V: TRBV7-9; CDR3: ASSPSGTGLSSEQF
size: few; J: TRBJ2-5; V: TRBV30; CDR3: AWSVGGFLQETQY
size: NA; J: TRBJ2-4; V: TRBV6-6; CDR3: ASNPGGNIQY
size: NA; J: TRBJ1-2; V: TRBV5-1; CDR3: ASSLEADIGGYT
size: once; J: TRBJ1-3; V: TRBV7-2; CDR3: ASRSNSGNTIY
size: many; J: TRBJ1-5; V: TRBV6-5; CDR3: ASRPGQGNQPQH
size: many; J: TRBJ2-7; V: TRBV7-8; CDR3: ASSPRQGLAGVSYEQY
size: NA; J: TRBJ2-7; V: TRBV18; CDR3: ASSRFASAPYEQY
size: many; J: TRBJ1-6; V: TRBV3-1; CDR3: ASSQAAGGGSPLH
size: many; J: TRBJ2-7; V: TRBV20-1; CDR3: SAPAEHEQY
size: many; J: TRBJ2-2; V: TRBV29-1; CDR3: SVDPARGMSIFAGQGDTGELF
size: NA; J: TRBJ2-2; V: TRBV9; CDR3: ASSFSGNTGEPF
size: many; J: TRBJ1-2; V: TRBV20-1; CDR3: SASRQGATNYGYT
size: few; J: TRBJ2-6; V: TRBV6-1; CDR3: ASSVSGGHVGANVLT